Listed below are T cell receptor beta chains from one sample, sequenced in a study of cytomegalovirus exposure and HLA in healthy donors. Some clones are missing from TCRdb's copy, which holds only in-frame ones; the method was immunoSEQ multiplex PCR. In the table there are about 170,000 clones, roughly 83% of which are singletons. The sequencing sample was made of PBMCs. The receptors come from a woman between 50 and 59 years old in good health and CMV-seronegative. The CDR3 runs from the conserved cysteine through the conserved F or W. D genes are given only for firm matches. Some rows have no size entry. The others give once, few or many, or a class for an expanded clone.

J | V | D | size | CDR3 | DNA
TRBJ2-1 | TRBV18 | TRBD2 | once | CASAGLAGNNEQFF | TGTGCCAGCGCCGGACTAGCGGGAAACAATGAGCAGTTCTTC
TRBJ1-2 | TRBV6-5 | - | once | CASGPRGENYGYTF | TGTGCCAGCGGCCCCCGGGGAGAGAACTATGGCTACACCTTC
TRBJ2-3 | TRBV4-3 | - | - | CASSQESGSDTQYF | TGCGCCAGCAGCCAAGAGTCGGGGTCAGATACGCAGTATTTT
TRBJ1-1 | TRBV9 | - | - | CASSPRGEGTEAFF | TGTGCCAGCAGCCCGAGGGGGGAGGGCACTGAAGCTTTCTTT
TRBJ2-5 | TRBV7-8 | - | - | CASSLRGQETQYF | TGTGCCAGCAGCTTGCGAGGGCAGGAGACCCAGTACTTC
TRBJ2-1 | TRBV4-3 | TRBD2 | - | CASSQGIWTSGRWSYNEQFF | TGCGCCAGCAGCCAAGGAATATGGACTAGCGGGAGGTGGTCCTACAATGAGCAGTTCTTC
TRBJ1-2 | TRBV28 | TRBD1 | few | CASSSGTVRFFGYTF | TGTGCCAGCAGTTCAGGGACAGTTAGGTTCTTTGGCTACACCTTC
TRBJ2-4 | TRBV6-5 | - | - | CASSYFPTGAKNIQYF | TGTGCCAGCAGTTACTTTCCTACGGGGGCCAAAAACATTCAGTACTTC
TRBJ1-4 | TRBV7-2 | TRBD1 | - | CASSNRQGFGREKLFF | TGTGCCAGCAGCAATCGACAGGGGTTCGGGAGGGAAAAACTGTTTTTT
TRBJ2-3 | TRBV5-6 | - | - | CASSRGLPVDTQYF | TGTGCCAGCAGCAGAGGACTCCCCGTGGATACGCAGTATTTT
TRBJ1-4 | TRBV6-5 | - | - | CASKFRQPNEKLFF | TGTGCCAGCAAGTTTAGACAGCCTAATGAAAAACTGTTTTTT
TRBJ2-7 | TRBV7-2 | - | - | CASSPEFGVRSYEQYF | TGTGCCAGCAGCCCCGAGTTCGGGGTTAGGTCCTACGAGCAGTACTTC
TRBJ2-1 | TRBV19 | TRBD2 | - | CASRVEGLAGGYYSYNEQFF | TGTGCCAGTAGAGTCGAAGGACTAGCGGGGGGATACTACTCCTACAATGAGCAGTTCTTC
TRBJ2-7 | TRBV9 | - | - | CASSPTTGPYEQYF | TGTGCCAGCAGCCCAACGACAGGACCCTACGAGCAGTACTTC
TRBJ2-3 | TRBV14 | TRBD2 | - | CASSLGTSGTDTQYF | TGTGCCAGCAGCCTTGGGACTAGCGGCACAGATACGCAGTATTTT
TRBJ1-4 | TRBV5-5 | TRBD1 | medium-sized | CASSPGQGGANEKLFF | TGTGCCAGCAGCCCTGGACAGGGGGGAGCTAATGAAAAACTGTTTTTT
TRBJ2-5 | TRBV28 | - | - | CASSLPGRETQYF | TGTGCCAGCAGTTTACCTGGTCGGGAGACCCAGTACTTC
TRBJ1-1 | TRBV7-8 | TRBD1 | - | CASSLRGQAFF | TGTGCCAGCAGTCTCAGGGGGCAGGCTTTCTTT
TRBJ2-7 | TRBV2 | TRBD2 | - | CASSREGPVEQYF | TGTGCCAGCAGTCGGGAGGGACCCGTCGAGCAGTACTTC
TRBJ2-5 | TRBV9 | - | - | CASSVAFQGLSQETQYF | TGTGCCAGCAGCGTAGCTTTCCAGGGTTTGAGCCAAGAGACCCAGTACTTC
TRBJ2-3 | TRBV5-1 | TRBD2 | - | CASKLAGGYTDTQYF | TGCGCCAGCAAACTAGCGGGAGGGTACACAGATACGCAGTATTTT
TRBJ1-2 | TRBV11-2 | - | - | CASSRLGGETANYGYTF | TGTGCCAGCAGCCGCCTTGGGGGCGAAACCGCTAACTATGGCTACACCTTC
TRBJ2-7 | TRBV21-1 | - | - | CASSTSGLAGDYEQYF | TGTGCCAGCAGCACTTCCGGACTAGCGGGAGACTACGAGCAGTACTTC
TRBJ1-5 | TRBV15 | - | - | CATRPRDGGGNQPQHF | TGTGCCACCAGGCCCCGGGACGGCGGGGGGAATCAGCCCCAGCATTTT
TRBJ2-5 | TRBV2 | TRBD1 | once | CASRNMDRVIEETQYF | TGTGCCAGCAGGAACATGGACAGGGTCATTGAAGAGACCCAGTACTTC
TRBJ2-7 | TRBV6-6 | - | once | CASSPQGREQYF | TGTGCCAGCAGCCCCCAGGGTCGCGAGCAGTACTTC
TRBJ1-1 | TRBV11-1 | - | once | CASSFDPRADTEAFF | TGTGCCAGCAGCTTTGATCCCAGGGCCGACACTGAAGCTTTCTTT